This is a list of T cell receptor beta chains from one sample in a study of Graves' ophthalmopathy and Graves' hyperthyroidism. TCRdb itself ran the multiplex PCR reads through MiXCR, one entry per CDR3 protein. The sample shows about 370,000 distinct CDR3 sequences, around 16% of them seen only once. Sequencing used peripheral blood. The origin of the receptors is a woman between 18 and 29 years old with Graves' ophthalmopathy. The conserved cysteine and the conserved F or W are not part of the CDR3 here. For some rows the clone size is stated as once, few or many, or as a class when expanded; others skip it.

clone_size: many
v_call: TRBV12-3/TRBV12-4
j_call: TRBJ2-7
cdr3_aa: ASSLTGGQYEQY

clone_size: few
v_call: TRBV27
j_call: TRBJ2-7
cdr3_aa: ASSLGVGGYYEQY

clone_size: many
v_call: TRBV19
j_call: TRBJ1-5
cdr3_aa: ASSSLEQAQPQH

clone_size: .
v_call: TRBV6-5
j_call: TRBJ2-2
cdr3_aa: ASSYGQGAGELF

clone_size: few
v_call: TRBV6-5
j_call: TRBJ1-2
cdr3_aa: ASSSAGTGNDYT

clone_size: few
v_call: TRBV28
j_call: TRBJ1-1
cdr3_aa: ASSLFRSNTEAF

clone_size: many
v_call: TRBV6-5
j_call: TRBJ1-2
cdr3_aa: ASTQSGVGSHYGYT

clone_size: many
v_call: TRBV3-1
j_call: TRBJ2-7
cdr3_aa: ASSRGDEQY

clone_size: many
v_call: TRBV11-2
j_call: TRBJ1-1
cdr3_aa: ASSLRGQGLNTEAF

clone_size: many
v_call: TRBV15
j_call: TRBJ1-1
cdr3_aa: ATSREGRVTEAF

clone_size: many
v_call: TRBV30
j_call: TRBJ1-5
cdr3_aa: ATSGQGGNQPQH

clone_size: many
v_call: TRBV6-5
j_call: TRBJ1-1
cdr3_aa: ASMGGVRTEAF

clone_size: many
v_call: TRBV6-1
j_call: TRBJ2-5
cdr3_aa: ASSQRETQY

clone_size: many
v_call: TRBV12-3/TRBV12-4
j_call: TRBJ1-5
cdr3_aa: ASSFRNQPQH

clone_size: .
v_call: TRBV9
j_call: TRBJ1-2
cdr3_aa: ASSVEPDSYGYT

clone_size: many
v_call: TRBV6-2/TRBV6-3
j_call: TRBJ2-4
cdr3_aa: ASSYDRRGASNIQY

clone_size: many
v_call: TRBV6-5
j_call: TRBJ1-1
cdr3_aa: ASSYQQNTEAF

clone_size: many
v_call: TRBV27
j_call: TRBJ2-7
cdr3_aa: ASSFSAGGPSEQY

clone_size: .
v_call: TRBV6-2/TRBV6-3
j_call: TRBJ2-7
cdr3_aa: ASSSPTRGREQY

clone_size: .
v_call: TRBV28
j_call: TRBJ1-1
cdr3_aa: ASWPSRANTEAF

clone_size: many
v_call: TRBV28
j_call: TRBJ1-6
cdr3_aa: ASNPRGLH

clone_size: many
v_call: TRBV28
j_call: TRBJ2-7
cdr3_aa: ASEGGGGSHHEQY

clone_size: many
v_call: TRBV18
j_call: TRBJ2-2
cdr3_aa: ASSPLQTNTGELF

clone_size: many
v_call: TRBV2
j_call: TRBJ2-2
cdr3_aa: ASSLRDYTGELF

clone_size: many
v_call: TRBV28
j_call: TRBJ2-7
cdr3_aa: ASRGQGSSYEQY

clone_size: many
v_call: TRBV19
j_call: TRBJ2-2
cdr3_aa: ASRNKGQSGELF

clone_size: many
v_call: TRBV5-4
j_call: TRBJ2-2
cdr3_aa: ASSSRQGAGTGELF

clone_size: many
v_call: TRBV7-3
j_call: TRBJ1-1
cdr3_aa: ASSGDRNTEAS

clone_size: many
v_call: TRBV5-1
j_call: TRBJ2-6
cdr3_aa: ASSLEGRGTGANVLT

clone_size: .
v_call: TRBV30
j_call: TRBJ1-2
cdr3_aa: AWSVQQGFGYT

clone_size: .
v_call: TRBV6-2/TRBV6-3
j_call: TRBJ2-7
cdr3_aa: ASSYSAGIYEQY

clone_size: once
v_call: TRBV6-5
j_call: TRBJ1-2
cdr3_aa: ASSYASGQGAYGYT

clone_size: many
v_call: TRBV12-3/TRBV12-4
j_call: TRBJ1-3
cdr3_aa: ASSPGDRGENGNTIY

clone_size: .
v_call: TRBV5-4
j_call: TRBJ2-5
cdr3_aa: ASSRRTGEVETQY

clone_size: many
v_call: TRBV7-9
j_call: TRBJ1-1
cdr3_aa: ASSWEGTEAF

clone_size: few
v_call: TRBV5-1
j_call: TRBJ2-5
cdr3_aa: ASSLADGGRETQY

clone_size: .
v_call: TRBV4-1
j_call: TRBJ2-5
cdr3_aa: ASSRARAGEDQETQY

clone_size: many
v_call: TRBV6-5
j_call: TRBJ1-5
cdr3_aa: ASSLTGGHQPQH

clone_size: .
v_call: TRBV6-5
j_call: TRBJ2-7
cdr3_aa: ASSYSRQGARHEQY

clone_size: many
v_call: TRBV7-9
j_call: TRBJ1-6
cdr3_aa: ASSRRGGGENSPLH

clone_size: many
v_call: TRBV6-5
j_call: TRBJ2-5
cdr3_aa: ASSYGGRGQETQY

clone_size: many
v_call: TRBV28
j_call: TRBJ1-5
cdr3_aa: ATAIPVVNQPQH

clone_size: .
v_call: TRBV3-1
j_call: TRBJ2-1
cdr3_aa: ASSQEGLAYNEQF